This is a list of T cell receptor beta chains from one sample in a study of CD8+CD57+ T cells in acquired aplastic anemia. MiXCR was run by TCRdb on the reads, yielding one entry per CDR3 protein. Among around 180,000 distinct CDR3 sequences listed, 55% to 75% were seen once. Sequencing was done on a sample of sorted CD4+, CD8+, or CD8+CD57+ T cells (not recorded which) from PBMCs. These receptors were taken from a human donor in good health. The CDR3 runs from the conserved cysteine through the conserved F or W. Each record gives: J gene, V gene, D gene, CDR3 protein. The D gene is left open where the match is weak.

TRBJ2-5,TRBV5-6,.,CASSFREGETQYF
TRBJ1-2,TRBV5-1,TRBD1,CASSLRGQLGPNYGYTF
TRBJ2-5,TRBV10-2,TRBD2,CASSYLAAGAAHQETKYF
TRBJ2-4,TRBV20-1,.,CSASRTDGGYIQYF
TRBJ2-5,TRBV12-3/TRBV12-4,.,CASSGDRVETQYF
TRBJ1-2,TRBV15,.,CATSRVVGNYGYTF
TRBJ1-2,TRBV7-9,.,CASSLPGAGNYGYTF
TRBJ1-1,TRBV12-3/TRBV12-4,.,CASSSDERAEAFF
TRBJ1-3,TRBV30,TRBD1,CAWSGDSGNTIYF
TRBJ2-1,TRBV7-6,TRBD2,CASSLASSGRTHEQFF
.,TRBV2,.,CASSSSDRSTDTQYF
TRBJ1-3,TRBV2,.,CASSDDLTLSGNTIYF
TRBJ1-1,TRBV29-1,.,CSVEDRGWGTEAFF
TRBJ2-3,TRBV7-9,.,CASSPHLDSSTDTQYF
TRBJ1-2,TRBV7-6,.,CASSPSAAAGSGYTF
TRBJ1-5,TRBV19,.,CASSADRSPRGNQPQHF
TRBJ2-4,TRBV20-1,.,CSATSLAKNIQYF
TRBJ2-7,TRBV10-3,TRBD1,CAISVGTGGSYEQYF
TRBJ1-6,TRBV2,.,CASRAGSSPLHF
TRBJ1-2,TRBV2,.,CASDVRGGYGYTF
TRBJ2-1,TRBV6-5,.,CASSYLAGAHEQFF
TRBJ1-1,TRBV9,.,CASSPEVPEAFF
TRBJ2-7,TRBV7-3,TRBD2,CASSFRRGSPYEQYF
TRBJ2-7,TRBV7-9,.,CASQILEGPSYEQYF
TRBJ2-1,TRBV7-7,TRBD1,CASSLERTGINEQFF
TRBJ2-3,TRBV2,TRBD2,CASSETSGLDTQYF
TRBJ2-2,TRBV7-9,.,CAFGRNQNTGELFF
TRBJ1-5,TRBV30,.,CAWQEESNQPQHF
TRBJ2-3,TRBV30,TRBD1,CAWWTGIGTDTQYF
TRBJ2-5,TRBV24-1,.,CATSGQLGQETQYF